A single sample is the source of the 23 T cell receptor beta chains below, sequenced in a study of blood T cell repertoires in COVID-19. The method was immunoSEQ multiplex PCR; TCRdb's version includes in-frame clones alone and lacks a portion of them. The sample has some 300,000 clones, approximately 90% seen once; the top ten hold about 6%. The specimen sequenced was peripheral blood. These receptors originate from a woman aged 45-65 years with COVID-19, enrolled during active disease.

This clone was recorded once. The chain joins TRBV5-1 to TRBJ1-1, with TRBD1 matching 8 bases. The CDR3 has 15 amino acids. Germline loops: CDR1 SGHRS, CDR2 YFSETQ. J lost 1 base, V lost 3 bases, and 5 bases had no gene match. CDR3 sequence: CASSSTGGRNTEAFF. The CDR3 DNA follows: TGCGCCAGCAGCTCAACAGGGGGACGGAACACTGAAGCTTTCTTT. Full variable domain (missing parts from reference TRBV5-1 and TRBJ1-1): KAGVTQTPRYLIKTRGQQVTLSCSPISGHRSVSWYQQTPGQGLQFLFEYFSETQRNKGNFPGRFSGRQFSNSRSEMNVSTLELGDSALYLCASSSTGGRNTEAFFGQGTRLTVV.

This chain links TRBV3-1 (or the pseudogene TRBV3-2) with TRBJ2-7, with 12 positions matching TRBD1. Germline V CDR1 and CDR2: LGHDT, YNNKEL (reference sequence). The CDR3 covers 15 residues. V was pared by 3 bases and J by 3 bases, with 3 bases of the junction left unmatched. CDR3 bases: TGTGCCAGCAGCCAGGGGACAGGGGGCTTCTACGAGCAGTACTTC. It is translated as CASSQGTGGFYEQYF.

V is TRBV5-4 and J is TRBJ2-7, with 12 positions matching TRBD2. With 4 bases clipped from V and 5 bases from J, the junction kept 10 bases outside the gene matches. This CDR3 has 16 residues. Germline V gene sequence: CDR1 SGHNT, CDR2 YYREEE (reference sequence). The DNA for the CDR3 is TGTGCCAGCAGCCCGATCAAGACTAGCGGGAGAAACGAGCAGTACTTC. It specifies CASSPIKTSGRNEQYF.

V and J are TRBV30 and TRBJ1-1, with 7 nucleotides matching TRBD1. The CDR3 extends over 14 amino acids. The V and J ends lost 2 bases and 1 base, in that order; junction bases with no gene match: 4. CDR1 is GTSNPN and CDR2 is SVGIG in the germline V gene (reference sequence). CDR3 residues: CAWSRGQKNTEAFF. For the CDR3, the DNA is TGTGCCTGGAGTAGGGGACAGAAGAACACTGAAGCTTTCTTT.

This chain joins TRBV7-2 and TRBJ1-1, with 9 bases identical to TRBD1. In germline, CDR1 is SGHTA, CDR2 FQGNSA. Trimming at V came to 5 bases and at J to 5 bases, leaving 3 bases not matched to a gene. CDR3 length equals 13 residues. Written as DNA, the CDR3 is TGTGCCAGCAGCCCACAGGGGGCGACTGAAGCTTTCTTT. Its protein is CASSPQGATEAFF.

This clone was seen a few times. V is TRBV9 and J is TRBJ1-4; D unresolved. Trimming stripped 4 bases from V and 7 bases from J, with 17 bases between. The germline V gene has CDR1 SGDLS and CDR2 YYNGEE. The CDR3 is 15 amino acids. The CDR3 DNA follows: TGTGCCAGCAGCTCCGAAGGCGTAAGAGGTGAAAAACTGTTTTTT. Its translation: CASSSEGVRGEKLFF.

The V and J genes are TRBV19 and TRBJ2-5, with D possibly being TRBD2 (5 bases). The CDR3 covers 17 residues. Trimming removed 1 base from V and 4 bases from J, with 19 bases in between. From germline, CDR1 is LNHDA and CDR2 SQIVND (reference sequence). Here the CDR3 DNA reads TGTGCCAGTAGTATAGGGGTGCGGGTAGGGAGAGTAGAGACCCAGTACTTC. Protein sequence: CASSIGVRVGRVETQYF.

The gene calls are TRBV10-1 and TRBJ2-1, with D perhaps TRBD1 (5 bases). Per the germline V gene, CDR1 is WNHNN and CDR2 is SYGVQD (reference sequence). There are 15 residues in the CDR3. The V gene lost 6 bases and the J gene lost 12 bases, with 24 bases spanning the gap. Here the CDR3 DNA reads TGCGCCAGCAGGCCCGGTCAAGGGGTGGATTTAGGGCAGTTCTTC. It codes for CASRPGQGVDLGQFF.

This clone was seen more than once but under ten times. The rearrangement links TRBV25-1 to TRBJ2-7, with 8 positions matching TRBD2. CDR3 length: 12 amino acids. Losses at the gene ends were 2 bases for V and 13 bases for J; bases not matched to a gene: 7. Per the germline V gene, CDR1 is MGHDK and CDR2 is SYGVNS. DNA of the CDR3: TGTGCCAGCAGTGAAGGACTAGCAAGCCGTTACTTC. Amino acids: CASSEGLASRYF.

The J gene is TRBJ1-4, the V gene TRBV7-9, with D unclear. The CDR3 has 14 residues. Trimming took off 4 bases at V and 8 bases at J, with 14 bases between the two ends. Per the germline V gene, CDR1 is SEHNR and CDR2 is FQNEAQ (reference sequence). CDR3 residues: CASSSRPGGEKLFF. CDR3 coding DNA: TGTGCCAGCAGCTCCAGACCCGGCGGGGAAAAACTGTTTTTT.

The chain combines TRBV4-2 with TRBJ2-1, with 7 bases fitting TRBD1. In germline, CDR1 is LGHNA, CDR2 YNFKEQ. V dropped 6 bases and J dropped 5; count of bases not matched to a gene: 10. The CDR3 covers 15 residues. CDR3 sequence reads: CASSRDSRPNNEQFF. CDR3 bases: TGTGCCAGCAGTCGGGACAGCCGACCCAACAATGAGCAGTTCTTC.

The gene calls are TRBV6-8 and TRBJ2-3, with 8 nucleotides matching TRBD1. The trim removed 6 bases at V and 1 base at J, leaving 12 bases unmatched. The CDR3 runs 17 residues. From germline, CDR1 is MNHGY and CDR2 SAAAGT. In DNA form, the CDR3 reads TGTGCCAGCAGCTGCTGGGGGCCGGGACAGGGCACAGATACGCAGTATTTT. This translates into CASSCWGPGQGTDTQYF.

This chain uses TRBV15 with TRBJ2-1; 13 nucleotides agree with TRBD2. Germline trimming cut 4 bases from V and 6 bases from J; bases unmatched to any gene: 12. The CDR3 is 18 residues long. CDR1 LNHNV and CDR2 YYDKDF come from the germline V gene (reference sequence). CDR3 amino acids: CATSTRPSGLAGSNEQFF. CDR3 bases: TGTGCCACCAGCACCCGACCGTCGGGACTAGCGGGATCCAATGAGCAGTTCTTC.

This chain connects TRBV9 to TRBJ2-3, with a weak D call TRBD2 (5 bases). CDR3 length: 12 amino acids. Germline V gene lookup returns CDR1 SGDLS and CDR2 YYNGEE. V was cut by 3 bases and J by 10 bases, with 12 bases left in between. The CDR3 sequence is CASSAPGLPQYF. The CDR3 DNA sequence: TGTGCCAGCAGCGCCCCAGGACTTCCGCAGTATTTT.

The rearrangement uses TRBV19 and TRBJ1-4, with 7 bases identical to TRBD1. Germline loops: CDR1 LNHDA, CDR2 SQIVND (reference sequence). Trimming took 6 bases from V and 7 from J; bases not matched to a gene: 8. The CDR3 extends over 14 amino acids. CDR3 in DNA: TGTGCCAGTAGCTACCGGGACAGTCGTGAAAAACTGTTTTTT. Protein product: CASSYRDSREKLFF.

The chain is built from TRBV2 and TRBJ1-2, with TRBD1 as a possible D gene (5 bases). Trimming removed 6 bases from V and 5 bases from J, with 28 bases in between. In germline, CDR1 is SNHLY, CDR2 FYNNEI. This CDR3 comprises 18 residues. CDR3 residues: CASRQVSGRVILRYGYTF. The CDR3 region has the DNA TGTGCCAGCAGGCAAGTGTCCGGCAGGGTCATACTTCGTTATGGCTACACCTTC. The full variable domain, its missing parts supplied by reference TRBV2 and TRBJ1-2, is EPEVTQTPSHQVTQMGQEVILRCVPISNHLYFYWYRQILGQKVEFLVSFYNNEISEKSEIFDDQFSVERPDGSNFTLKIRSTKLEDSAMYFCASRQVSGRVILRYGYTFGSGTRLTVV.

The chain links TRBV6-5 to TRBJ1-1; no reliable D call. The CDR3 runs to 12 residues. The V gene lost 8 bases and the J gene lost 6 bases, with 13 bases spanning the gap. Germline V gene lookup returns CDR1 MNHEY and CDR2 SVGAGI. The CDR3 coding sequence is TGTGCCAGCGCAAACCGGGAGTCTGAAGCTTTCTTT. Its translation is CASANRESEAFF.

The genes are TRBV11-3 and TRBJ2-7; 8 bases map to TRBD1. Unmatched junction bases numbered 12, after V lost 5 bases and J lost 6 bases. CDR1 is SGHNT, CDR2 YENEEA, per germline. CDR3 length: 15 amino acids. The CDR3 DNA sequence: TGTGCCAGCAGCACCCGGACAGGGCAGGGTCGCGAGCAGTACTTC. It yields the protein CASSTRTGQGREQYF.

V gene TRBV5-5 combines with J gene TRBJ2-7; maybe TRBD1 (5 bases). Trimming took 1 base from V and 2 from J, leaving 16 bases between them. The germline CDR1 and CDR2 sequences are SGHKS and YYEKEE (reference sequence). CDR3 length equals 16 residues. The CDR3 sequence: CASSLYSTAETYEQYF. DNA of the CDR3: TGTGCCAGCAGCTTGTATTCGACAGCCGAAACCTACGAGCAGTACTTC.

This chain joins TRBV12-2 and TRBJ2-1; the D segment call TRBD2 is taken from the table without a DNA check. TRBV12-2 is reported as a pseudogene. The CDR3 totals 18 residues. CDR3 in DNA: TGTGCAAGTCGCTTAGAGGGACTAGCGGGAGGGCCTTGGGATGAGCAGTTCTTC. Its translation: CASRLEGLAGGPWDEQFF.

This chain connects TRBV15 to TRBJ1-4; D call uncertain. Trimming removed 3 bases at V and 2 bases at J, with 7 bases between. The CDR3 is 14 residues long. The germline CDR1 and CDR2 sequences are LNHNV and YYDKDF (reference sequence). The CDR3 DNA reads as TGTGCCACCAGCAGCCAGGTGACTAATGAAAAACTGTTTTTT. Translated: CATSSQVTNEKLFF.

This chain joins TRBV12-3 or TRBV12-4 and TRBJ2-7; D unclear. V was trimmed by 7 bases and J by 6 bases, leaving 16 bases between them. CDR3 length: 13 amino acids. The CDR3 region has the DNA TGTGCCAGCACCTCCACTGGAACGGGCGAGCAGTACTTC. This translates into CASTSTGTGEQYF.

This CDR3 is CASSPRGTGNEQFF. For the CDR3, the DNA is TGTGCCAGCAGCCCCAGGGGGACAGGCAATGAGCAGTTCTTC. The genes are TRBV3-1 (or the pseudogene TRBV3-2) and TRBJ2-1; TRBD1 aligns across 8 bases. Germline values: CDR1 LGHDT, CDR2 YNNKEL (reference sequence). CDR3 length: 14 amino acids. After removal of 4 bases from V and 6 bases from J, the junction contained 5 bases not matched to a gene.